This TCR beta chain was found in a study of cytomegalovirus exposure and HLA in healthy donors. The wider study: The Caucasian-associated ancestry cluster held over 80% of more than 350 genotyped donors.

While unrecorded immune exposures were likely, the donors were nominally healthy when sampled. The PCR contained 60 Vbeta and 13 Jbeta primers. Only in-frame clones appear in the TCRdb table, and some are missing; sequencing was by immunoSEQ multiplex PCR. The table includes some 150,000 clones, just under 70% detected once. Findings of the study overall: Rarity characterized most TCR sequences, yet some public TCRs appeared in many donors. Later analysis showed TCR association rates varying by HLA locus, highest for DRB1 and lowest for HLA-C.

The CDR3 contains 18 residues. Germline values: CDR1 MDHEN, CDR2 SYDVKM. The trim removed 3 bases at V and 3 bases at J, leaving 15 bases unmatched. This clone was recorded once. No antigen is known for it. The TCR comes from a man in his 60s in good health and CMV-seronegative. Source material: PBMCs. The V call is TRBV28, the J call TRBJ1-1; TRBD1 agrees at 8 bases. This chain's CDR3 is CASSLLSTGVNRDTEAFF. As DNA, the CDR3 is TGTGCCAGCAGTTTGCTTTCGACAGGGGTAAATAGGGACACTGAAGCTTTCTTT.